This entry lists 28 T cell receptor beta chains sequenced from one sample in a study of T cells in Graves' hyperthyroidism and ophthalmopathy. The source material, RNA transcripts, was used to amplify TCR beta CDR3 regions. First-round RT-PCR targeting the TCR CDR3 was performed with the HTBI primer set. One entry per CDR3 protein, called by TCRdb with MiXCR from the multiplex PCR reads. The sample consists of fewer than 600,000 distinct CDR3 sequences, over 13% of them appearing once. The sample was blood. Source of these receptors: a woman between 18 and 29 years old with Graves' hyperthyroidism.

Many counts were recorded for this clonotype. The rearrangement joins TRBV7-3 to TRBJ2-1; D perhaps matches TRBD2 (5 bases). Trimming stripped 3 bases from V and 9 bases from J, with 18 bases between. Germline-derived CDR1 and CDR2 are SGHTA and FQGTGA. The CDR3 sequence is 15 residues long. Here the CDR3 DNA reads TGTGCCAGCAGCTTTCGTAGCGTCCCACCATTTGAGCAGTTCTTC. Encoded protein: CASSFRSVPPFEQFF.

Many counts were recorded for this clonotype. The V call is TRBV29-1, the J call TRBJ2-5, with D maybe TRBD1 (6 bases). CDR3 length: 13 amino acids. The V gene lost 4 bases and the J gene lost 2 bases, with 11 bases spanning the gap. Germline loops: CDR1 SQVTM, CDR2 ANQGSEA. The CDR3 is CSVGTAIQETQYF. DNA for the CDR3: TGCAGCGTTGGGACAGCCATACAAGAGACCCAGTACTTC.

The table lists this clonotype with many counts. The CDR3 DNA reads TGTGCCAGTAGTCCTCCGCCCCAGGGCTTGACGCAGTATTTT. Translation: CASSPPPQGLTQYF. V is TRBV19 and J is TRBJ2-3; maybe TRBD1 (5 bases). Germline V gene data show CDR1 as LNHDA and CDR2 as SQIVND (reference sequence). Trimming took off 5 bases at V and 9 bases at J, with 18 bases between the two ends. There are 14 residues in the CDR3.

This rearrangement joins TRBV3-1 to TRBJ1-1; tentative D call: TRBD1 (5 bases). V was shortened by 4 bases and J by 4 bases, with 13 bases between the two germline ends. There are 14 residues in the CDR3. Per germline, CDR1 LGHDT and CDR2 YNNKEL (reference sequence). The CDR3 spells CASSRGGEVTEAFF. The DNA of the CDR3 is TGTGCCAGCAGCCGAGGAGGGGAGGTCACTGAAGCTTTCTTT.

This clonotype has a count of ten or more. V gene TRBV5-1 combines with J gene TRBJ2-1, with 9 bases matching TRBD1. The ends lost 1 base at V and 0 bases at J; junction bases unmatched: 5. The V gene's germline CDR1 is SGHRS and CDR2 YFSETQ. The CDR3 is made up of 17 amino acids. The CDR3 coding sequence is TGCGCCAGCAGCTTGAGCGCGACAGGGGGCTCCTACAATGAGCAGTTCTTC. The encoded protein is CASSLSATGGSYNEQFF.

As concerns this clonotype: Possible read error: a much larger clone is one base away. A read error is likely, as this CDR3 ends without the conserved phenylalanine or tryptophan. This chain uses TRBV12-5 with TRBJ1-1, with unresolved D. V was pared by 4 bases and J by 5 bases, with 5 bases between. The germline V gene has CDR1 LGHNT and CDR2 FRNRAP. CDR3 size: 11 residues. The CDR3 coding sequence is TGTGCTAGTGGTTGGGAGACTGAAGCTTTCCTT. Translation: CASGWETEAFL.

Ten or more counts support this clonotype. This rearrangement joins TRBV30 to TRBJ1-5; tentative D call: TRBD1 (5 bases). The CDR3 has 15 amino acids. Germline CDR1 is GTSNPN and CDR2 is SVGIG (reference sequence). V was clipped by 4 bases and J by 2 bases, with 15 bases between them. CDR3 sequence (DNA): TGTGCCTGGACGCAGGGCAAGGTGGGCAATCAGCCCCAGCATTTT. Its translation is CAWTQGKVGNQPQHF.

There are many counts of this clonotype. The V and J genes are TRBV11-2 and TRBJ2-2, with TRBD1 matching over 8 bases. Germline V gene sequence: CDR1 SGHAT, CDR2 FQNNGV. The CDR3 length is 16 residues. The junction had 4 bases not matched to a gene; V was cut back by 0 bases and J by 4 bases. CDR3 region: CASSLEDRAGTGELFF. The CDR3 DNA follows: TGTGCCAGCAGCTTAGAGGACAGGGCAGGCACCGGGGAGCTGTTTTTT.

In this sample, this clonotype turned up many times. This chain connects TRBV18 to TRBJ1-1, with D unresolved. Trimming removed 4 bases at V and 3 bases at J, with 9 bases between. Germline CDR1 reads KGHSH; CDR2 reads LQKENI. CDR3 length: 13 amino acids. CDR3 nucleotide sequence: TGTGCCAGCTCACGCGGTTATGACACTGAAGCTTTCTTT. Its translation: CASSRGYDTEAFF.

This clonotype was picked up many times. This chain's CDR3 is CASSLMGGGSYEQYF. The DNA for the CDR3 is TGTGCCAGCAGCTTAATGGGGGGAGGCTCCTACGAGCAGTACTTC. The rearrangement links TRBV7-3 to TRBJ2-7; possibly TRBD2 for D (6 bases). CDR1 and CDR2 from the germline V gene are SGHTA and FQGTGA. The CDR3 consists of 15 residues. Trimming cost V 1 base and J 0 bases, with 10 bases left between them.

The chain uses TRBV18 and TRBJ2-7, with TRBD2 matching 11 bases. The CDR3 covers 17 residues. CDR1 and CDR2 (germline): KGHSH, LQKENI. Losses at the gene ends were 2 bases for V and 5 bases for J; bases not matched to a gene: 11. The CDR3 reads CASSPGVLAGGPHEQYF. The DNA for the CDR3 is TGTGCCAGCTCACCAGGGGTCTTAGCGGGAGGGCCCCACGAGCAGTACTTC. Based on the CDR3 plus reference TRBV18 and TRBJ2-7, the full variable domain is NAGVMQNPRHLVRRRGQEARLRCSPMKGHSHVYWYRQLPEEGLKFMVYLQKENIIDESGMPKERFSAEFPKEGPSILRIQQVVRGDSAAYFCASSPGVLAGGPHEQYFGPGTRLTVT.

This clonotype was observed at least ten times. The chain has TRBV6-2 or TRBV6-3 and TRBJ2-5; D gene ambiguous. Germline CDR1 reads MNHEY; CDR2 reads SVGEGT. Trimming took 7 bases from V and 5 from J, leaving 17 bases between them. This CDR3 contains 14 residues. This CDR3 is CASIDGRARETQYF. The CDR3 bases are TGTGCCAGCATCGATGGACGGGCCCGGGAGACCCAGTACTTC.

The V and J genes are TRBV7-8 and TRBJ1-5, with no clear D. Trimming left V 4 bases short and J 7 bases short, with 17 bases between. CDR1 is SGHVS, CDR2 FQNEAQ, per germline. CDR3 length: 15 amino acids. The CDR3 nucleotides are TGTGCCAGCAGCTCCCTTCGCCAAATGGGGCAGCCCCAGCATTTT. Translated: CASSSLRQMGQPQHF. Full variable domain (outside the CDR3, taken from reference TRBV7-8 and TRBJ1-5): GAGVSQSPRYKVAKRGQDVALRCDPISGHVSLFWYQQALGQGPEFLTYFQNEAQLDKSGLPSDRFFAERPEGSVSTLKIQRTQQEDSAVYLCASSSLRQMGQPQHFGDGTRLSIL.

This clonotype showed up many times. The V gene is TRBV6-1, the J gene TRBJ2-1, with TRBD1 matching 7 bases. The CDR3 loop spans 16 amino acids. CDR1 and CDR2 (germline): MNHNS, SASEGT. V dropped 0 bases and J dropped 7; count of bases not matched to a gene: 9. The CDR3 nucleotides read TGTGCCAGCAGTGAAGCCCTGGACAGGAGAGGGAATGAGCAGTTCTTC. Translating gives CASSEALDRRGNEQFF.

This clonotype was found many times. The CDR3 DNA sequence: TGTGCCACCCGAGGACAGGGGGTCTATGGCTACACCTTC. It codes for CATRGQGVYGYTF. This chain links TRBV5-8 with TRBJ1-2; 10 bases match TRBD1. The V and J ends lost 9 bases and 4 bases, in that order; junction bases with no gene match: 6. The CDR3 length is 13 residues. Per the germline V gene, CDR1 is SGHTS and CDR2 is YDEGEE.

This clonotype occurred a few times. This chain uses TRBV9 with TRBJ1-1; D remains ambiguous. The V end lost 0 bases, the J end lost 1 base, and 7 bases lay between the germline ends. CDR3 length: 14 residues. CDR1 and CDR2 from the germline V gene are SGDLS and YYNGEE. The CDR3 loop reads CASSVEAGNTEAFF. DNA for the CDR3: TGTGCCAGCAGCGTAGAGGCGGGGAACACTGAAGCTTTCTTT.

This clonotype was counted many times. The rearrangement uses TRBV27 and TRBJ1-2; 8 bases fit TRBD1. The CDR3 sequence is 15 residues long. V was clipped by 5 bases and J by 6 bases; unmatched bases: 11. Germline V gene lookup returns CDR1 MNHEY and CDR2 SMNVEV (reference sequence). The CDR3 sequence: CASSPNYRQGNGYTF. The DNA of the CDR3 is TGTGCCAGCAGTCCCAACTATCGACAGGGGAATGGCTACACCTTC.

This clonotype has at least ten counts. The gene calls are TRBV27 and TRBJ1-1; the D is unclear. Germline-derived CDR1 and CDR2 are MNHEY and SMNVEV (reference sequence). V was pared by 4 bases and J by 0 bases, with 9 bases between. The CDR3 consists of 14 residues. CDR3: CASSSLVMNTEAFF. As DNA, the CDR3 is TGTGCCAGCAGTTCCTTGGTGATGAACACTGAAGCTTTCTTT.

This clonotype was counted ten times or more. V and J are TRBV6-1 and TRBJ2-2; D might be TRBD1 (6 bases). Germline CDR1 is MNHNS and CDR2 is SASEGT. This CDR3 has 13 amino acids. Trimming pared 10 bases from V and 7 bases from J, leaving 16 bases between. The CDR3 loop is CAIGTGTHGELFF. The DNA of the CDR3 is TGTGCCATCGGAACAGGGACCCACGGGGAGCTGTTTTTT.

This clonotype was observed many times. The junction differs from germline at one of its ends, possibly a read error. The chain joins TRBV3-1 to TRBJ1-3; 10 bases match TRBD1. The germline CDR1 and CDR2 sequences are LGHDT and YNNKEL (reference sequence). This CDR3 spans 19 amino acids. The CDR3 nucleotides read TGTGCCAGCAGACAAGGCCCCCCCGCGACAGGGGGCGAAAGAAACACCATATATTTT. It translates to CASRQGPPATGGERNTIYF.

This clonotype was counted at least ten times. The V and J genes are TRBV7-9 and TRBJ2-1, with 12 bases that match TRBD1. With V trimmed by 5 bases and J by 7 bases, 6 bases remained unmatched. This CDR3 has 15 amino acids. CDR1 and CDR2 (germline): SEHNR, FQNEAQ (reference sequence). The CDR3 nucleotides read TGTGCCAGCAGCCACCGGGACAGGGGGCCTAATGAGCAGTTCTTC. As protein: CASSHRDRGPNEQFF.

This clonotype was counted ten times or more. The chain recombines TRBV11-2 with TRBJ2-1; 11 positions agree with TRBD2. Germline CDR1 and CDR2: SGHAT and FQNNGV. This CDR3 contains 15 residues. The J segment lost 8 bases and the V segment lost 6 bases, leaving 9 bases of the junction unmatched. The CDR3 sequence: CASSRLAGRMDEQFF. CDR3 DNA sequence: TGTGCCAGCAGTAGACTAGCGGGACGTATGGATGAGCAGTTCTTC.

This clonotype was recorded at least ten times. CDR3 residues: CASFGGSYEQYF. In DNA form, the CDR3 reads TGTGCCAGCTTCGGGGGCTCCTACGAGCAGTACTTC. The chain joins TRBV2 to TRBJ2-7; tentative D call: TRBD2 (6 bases). Germline V gene lookup returns CDR1 SNHLY and CDR2 FYNNEI. Trimming stripped 8 bases from V and 0 bases from J, with 8 bases between. The CDR3 length is 12 residues. The full variable domain, completed using reference TRBV2 and TRBJ2-7, is EPEVTQTPSHQVTQMGQEVILRCVPISNHLYFYWYRQILGQKVEFLVSFYNNEISEKSEIFDDQFSVERPDGSNFTLKIRSTKLEDSAMYFCASFGGSYEQYFGPGTRLTVT.

This chain joins TRBV4-1 and TRBJ1-6; TRBD1 agrees at 9 bases. V trimming: 3 bases; J trimming: 9 bases; junction bases outside the gene matches: 6. This CDR3 has 15 amino acids. Germline CDR1 reads MGHRA; CDR2 reads YSYEKL. The CDR3 sequence: CASSHTTGGGSPLHF. The DNA for the CDR3 is TGCGCCAGCAGCCACACGACAGGGGGTGGTTCACCCCTCCACTTT.

A few counts support this clonotype. The CDR3 DNA reads as TGTGCCAGTAGTCCCTGGGGCCGGGACAGGGGGACAGCTAACTATGGCTACACCTTC. Amino acid sequence: CASSPWGRDRGTANYGYTF. The chain links TRBV19 to TRBJ1-2, with 11 bases lining up with TRBD1. The CDR3 is 19 amino acids. Germline V gene sequence: CDR1 LNHDA, CDR2 SQIVND (reference sequence). V lost 5 bases and J lost 0; bases outside the gene matches: 14.

This chain uses TRBV20-1 with TRBJ1-5, with D perhaps matching TRBD1 (6 bases). Trimming left V 0 bases short and J 8 bases short, with 11 bases between. The CDR3 runs to 13 residues. Germline assignment: CDR1 DFQATT and CDR2 SNEGSKA (reference sequence). The CDR3 loop reads CSARDGGREPQHF. CDR3 in DNA: TGCAGTGCTAGAGATGGGGGCAGGGAGCCCCAGCATTTT.

The chain carries TRBV19 and TRBJ2-3, with D tentatively TRBD2 (5 bases). Per germline, CDR1 LNHDA and CDR2 SQIVND (reference sequence). The CDR3 covers 15 residues. The germline V and J ends were trimmed by 3 bases and 4 bases, with 14 bases remaining between them. The CDR3, as DNA: TGTGCCAGTAGTATTAGGGAGTGGGTGCCAGATACGCAGTATTTT. Amino acid sequence: CASSIREWVPDTQYF.

In its sample, this clonotype was seen a few times. A junction boundary mismatches the germline segment, possibly from a read error. This chain connects TRBV3-1 to TRBJ2-2; 8 bases line up with TRBD2. Germline loops: CDR1 LGHDT, CDR2 YNNKEL (reference sequence). The CDR3 length is 14 residues. The CDR3 loop is CASTSGGNAGELFF. CDR3 nucleotides: TGTGCCAGCACTTCGGGAGGGAACGCCGGGGAGCTGTTTTTT.